The T cell receptor (beta chain) described here comes from a study of T cells in Graves' hyperthyroidism and ophthalmopathy. CDR1 is DFQATT and CDR2 is SNEGSKA in the germline V gene (reference sequence). V lost 6 bases and J 0 bases, leaving 12 bases between the germline ends. CDR3 length: 14 residues. The source material, RNA transcripts, was used to amplify TCR beta CDR3 regions. A set of HTBI primers served as the primers for a first-round RT-PCR of the TCR CDR3. TCRdb itself ran the multiplex PCR reads through MiXCR, one entry per CDR3 protein. The sample lists hundreds of thousands of distinct CDR3 sequences; just over 35% were seen once. This clonotype was counted many times. Absence of ophthalmopathy progression within 18 months defined stable Graves' hyperthyroidism.

Sequences were obtained from blood. This clonotype was obtained from a woman aged 40-49 years with Graves' hyperthyroidism. The chain recombines TRBV20-1 with TRBJ1-5; D ambiguous. The CDR3 DNA reads as TGCAGTGCCCCCGGCCCGATTAGCAATCAGCCCCAGCATTTT. Protein: CSAPGPISNQPQHF.